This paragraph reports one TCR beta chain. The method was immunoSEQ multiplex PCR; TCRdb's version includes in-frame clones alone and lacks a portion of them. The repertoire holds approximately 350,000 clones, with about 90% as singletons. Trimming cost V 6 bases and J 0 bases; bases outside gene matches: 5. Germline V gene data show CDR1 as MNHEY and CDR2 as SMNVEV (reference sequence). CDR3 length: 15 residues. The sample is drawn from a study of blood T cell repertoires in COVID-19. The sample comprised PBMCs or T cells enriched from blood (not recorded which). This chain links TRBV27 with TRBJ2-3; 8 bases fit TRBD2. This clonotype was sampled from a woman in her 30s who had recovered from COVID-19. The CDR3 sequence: CASSQASGSTDTQYF. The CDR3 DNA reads TGTGCCAGCAGCCAGGCTAGCGGGAGCACAGATACGCAGTATTTT.